The 26 T cell receptor beta chains below all came from one sample that was sequenced in a study of blood T cell repertoires in COVID-19. Assay: immunoSEQ multiplex PCR; the TCRdb copy retains only in-frame clones and omits some. The repertoire includes about 87,000 clones, about 82% of them detected once, and 25% sits in the top ten. Sequencing was carried out using peripheral blood. Source of these receptors: a human donor in a cohort sampled during active COVID-19.

This chain joins TRBV27 and TRBJ2-7; 8 bases are shared with TRBD1. The CDR3 sequence is 13 residues long. With 6 bases clipped from V and 5 bases from J, the junction kept 6 bases outside the gene matches. Per the germline V gene, CDR1 is MNHEY and CDR2 is SMNVEV (reference sequence). CDR3 residues: CASRATGAHEQYF. Written as DNA, the CDR3 is TGTGCCAGCAGGGCGACAGGGGCCCACGAGCAGTACTTC.

This chain links TRBV11-2 with TRBJ2-7; D may be TRBD1 (6 bases). Germline V gives CDR1 SGHAT, CDR2 FQNNGV. The V end lost 4 bases, the J end lost 9 bases, and 22 bases lay between the germline ends. The CDR3 runs to 15 residues. The CDR3 region is CASSSAARDTTTQYF. The CDR3 DNA is TGTGCCAGCAGCTCTGCCGCCAGGGACACCACGACGCAGTACTTC.

The chain joins TRBV6-2 or TRBV6-3 to TRBJ1-2; 7 bases map to TRBD1. The CDR3 is made up of 12 amino acids. Germline V gives CDR1 MNHEY, CDR2 SVGEGT. Trimming at V came to 5 bases and at J to 6 bases, leaving 3 bases not matched to a gene. The CDR3 protein is CASSLRGHGYTF. In DNA, the CDR3 is TGTGCCAGCAGTCTGAGGGGGCATGGCTACACCTTC.

This chain links TRBV5-6 with TRBJ2-1; 10 bases map to TRBD1. V lost 6 bases and J lost 2; bases outside the gene matches: 5. CDR3 length: 15 amino acids. Germline CDR1 SGHDT, CDR2 YYEEEE. The CDR3 bases are TGTGCCAGCACCTGGGACAGGGGTACCTACAATGAGCAGTTCTTC. It translates to CASTWDRGTYNEQFF.

The chain uses TRBV7-9 and TRBJ2-7, with 8 positions matching TRBD2. This CDR3 is built from 16 residues. Germline trimming cut 4 bases from V and 6 bases from J; bases unmatched to any gene: 14. Per germline, CDR1 SEHNR and CDR2 FQNEAQ (reference sequence). CDR3 protein: CASSSPTREATIEQYF. In DNA, the CDR3 is TGTGCCAGCAGCTCCCCTACGCGGGAGGCGACGATCGAGCAGTACTTC.

The V and J genes are TRBV12-3 or TRBV12-4 and TRBJ2-7, with 7 nucleotides matching TRBD2. The J segment lost 11 bases and the V segment lost 6 bases, leaving 7 bases of the junction unmatched. CDR3 length: 11 amino acids. CDR3 in amino acids: CASSSGLGKYF. CDR3 coding DNA: TGTGCCAGCAGCTCCGGACTAGGGAAGTACTTC.

The rearrangement joins TRBV29-1 to TRBJ1-1, with a possible D match to TRBD1 (5 bases). Germline CDR1 reads SQVTM; CDR2 reads ANQGSEA. Trimming cost V 7 bases and J 5 bases, with 17 bases left between them. CDR3 size: 13 residues. This CDR3 is CSAGGGAITEAFF. CDR3 DNA: TGCAGCGCGGGGGGGGGAGCGATTACTGAAGCTTTCTTT.

CDR3 residues: CASSLKGFGYTF. The CDR3 nucleotides are TGTGCCAGCAGTTTAAAGGGGTTTGGCTACACCTTC. The chain recombines TRBV28 with TRBJ1-2, with D possibly being TRBD1 (5 bases). CDR3 length: 12 residues. V was clipped by 2 bases and J by 7 bases, with 8 bases between them. CDR1 MDHEN and CDR2 SYDVKM come from the germline V gene.

The V and J genes are TRBV11-2 and TRBJ2-7, with a tentative D call TRBD2 (5 bases). Germline assignment: CDR1 SGHAT and CDR2 FQNNGV. Trimming stripped 2 bases from V and 0 bases from J, with 8 bases between. This CDR3 region has 14 residues. Written as DNA, the CDR3 is TGTGCCAGCAGCTTATCGGGGAGCTCCTACGAGCAGTACTTC. Translated: CASSLSGSSYEQYF.

The CDR3 DNA sequence: TGTGCCAGCAGCTTAAATCAGGGGGGATATGAGCAGTTCTTC. It is translated as CASSLNQGGYEQFF. The chain couples TRBV11-3 to TRBJ2-1; weak D call: TRBD1 (7 bases). CDR1 is SGHNT, CDR2 YENEEA, per germline. Trimming stripped 2 bases from V and 8 bases from J, with 13 bases between. The CDR3 contains 14 residues.

The chain combines TRBV7-9 with TRBJ2-7, with 7 bases aligning to TRBD1. Germline values: CDR1 SEHNR, CDR2 FQNEAQ (reference sequence). CDR3 length: 14 amino acids. V dropped 2 bases and J dropped 4; count of bases not matched to a gene: 5. CDR3 nucleotides: TGTGCCAGCAGCTTACCGGGACAGAGGTACGAGCAGTACTTC. This translates into CASSLPGQRYEQYF.

The chain carries TRBV13 and TRBJ1-1; no clear D. This CDR3 region has 12 residues. V lost 5 bases to trimming and J lost 6 bases, with 10 bases between them. Germline-derived CDR1 and CDR2 are PRHDT and FYEKMQ (reference sequence). The chain's CDR3 is CASSMETPEAFF. Written as DNA, the CDR3 is TGTGCCAGCAGCATGGAGACCCCTGAAGCTTTCTTT. Using reference TRBV13 and TRBJ1-1 for the parts outside the CDR3, the full variable domain is AAGVIQSPRHLIKEKRETATLKCYPIPRHDTVYWYQQGPGQDPQFLISFYEKMQSDKGSIPDRFSAQQFSDYHSELNMSSLELGDSALYFCASSMETPEAFFGQGTRLTVV.

This clone was seen once. The CDR3 bases are TGTGCCAGCAGTTTGGGAGGTTGGAATGAGCAGTTCTTC. Translating gives CASSLGGWNEQFF. The chain uses TRBV12-3 or TRBV12-4 and TRBJ2-1; tentatively, D is TRBD2 (6 bases). Trimming stripped 3 bases from V and 7 bases from J, with 10 bases between. This CDR3 spans 13 amino acids.

This chain joins TRBV7-8 and TRBJ2-2; D call uncertain. The CDR3 extends over 13 amino acids. In germline, CDR1 is SGHVS, CDR2 FQNEAQ. The CDR3 DNA sequence: TGTGTTTGTGTGGCCCCGAACACCGGGGAGCTGTTTTTT. Amino acid sequence: CVCVAPNTGELFF.

V is TRBV7-3 and J is TRBJ2-5; tentatively, D is TRBD1 (6 bases). The CDR3 length is 14 residues. The V end lost 5 bases, the J end lost 5 bases, and 15 bases lay between the germline ends. Germline loops: CDR1 SGHTA, CDR2 FQGTGA. The CDR3 nucleotides are TGTGCCAGCAGCACCAGGGGTATAGGGGAGACCCAGTACTTC. Protein: CASSTRGIGETQYF.

In its sample, this clone was seen once. V gene TRBV20-1 combines with J gene TRBJ2-1; D is perhaps TRBD2 (5 bases). Trimming took off 6 bases at V and 7 bases at J, with 10 bases between the two ends. Germline V CDR1 and CDR2: DFQATT, SNEGSKA (reference sequence). The CDR3 has 11 amino acids. As DNA, the CDR3 is TGCAGTGCCAAAACGGGGAATGAGCAGTTCTTC. Translating gives CSAKTGNEQFF.

The gene calls are TRBV28 and TRBJ2-6; no definite D call. V lost 5 bases and J lost 3, with 11 bases in between. The CDR3 loop spans 15 amino acids. Germline CDR1 reads MDHEN; CDR2 reads SYDVKM. The CDR3, as DNA: TGTGCCAGCAGTCCAGGTTCCCTTGGGGCCAACGTCCTGACTTTC. The encoded protein is CASSPGSLGANVLTF.

V usage is TRBV4-3 and J usage is TRBJ1-6; D ambiguous. The V end lost 0 bases, the J end lost 3 bases, and 6 bases lay between the germline ends. The CDR3 runs 15 residues. Germline V gene lookup returns CDR1 LGHNA and CDR2 YSLEER. The CDR3 nucleotides are TGCGCCAGCAGCCAAGATCGTAACTATAATTCACCCCTCCACTTT. Protein sequence: CASSQDRNYNSPLHF.

The chain uses TRBV19 and TRBJ1-2, with D perhaps matching TRBD1 (5 bases). There are 15 residues in the CDR3. From germline, CDR1 is LNHDA and CDR2 SQIVND (reference sequence). The V and J ends lost 6 bases and 5 bases respectively, with 19 bases between them. The CDR3 is CASSQILTVPYGYTF. CDR3 DNA sequence: TGTGCCAGTAGCCAGATTCTGACAGTCCCTTATGGCTACACCTTC.

This clone was detected a few times. The J gene is TRBJ2-2, the V gene TRBV27; tentative D call: TRBD2 (5 bases). Germline CDR1 reads MNHEY; CDR2 reads SMNVEV (reference sequence). V was trimmed by 2 bases and J by 1 base, leaving 17 bases between them. The CDR3 length is 18 residues. Here the CDR3 DNA reads TGTGCCAGCAGTTTAAATGACGGGGTTGCGGGGAACACCGGGGAGCTGTTTTTT. Amino acids: CASSLNDGVAGNTGELFF.

The chain has TRBV10-3 and TRBJ2-7; 7 nucleotides line up with TRBD2. CDR1 is ENHRY and CDR2 is SYGVKD in the germline V gene. There are 14 residues in the CDR3. V trimming: 4 bases; J trimming: 2 bases; junction bases outside the gene matches: 5. As DNA, the CDR3 is TGTGCCATCAGTGGCCGGGACTATACCTACGAGCAGTACTTC. Translating it yields CAISGRDYTYEQYF.

CDR3 DNA: TGTGCCAGCAGTTCTGGCGAGGTCGACAATGAGCAGTTCTTC. Encoded protein: CASSSGEVDNEQFF. The chain joins TRBV6-5 to TRBJ2-1, with no clear D. The CDR3 is 14 amino acids. Germline V gene data show CDR1 as MNHEY and CDR2 as SVGAGI. V shed 4 bases and J shed 5 bases, with 12 bases lying between them.

The rearrangement joins TRBV19 to TRBJ1-2, with TRBD1 matching 11 bases. J gave up 4 bases and V 5 bases, and 6 bases lay outside the gene matches. CDR1 and CDR2 (germline): LNHDA, SQIVND (reference sequence). The CDR3 runs to 15 residues. CDR3 sequence reads: CASSPDRGRGYGYTF. The CDR3 coding sequence is TGTGCCAGTAGTCCGGACAGGGGGCGAGGCTATGGCTACACCTTC. The complete variable domain, with remaining parts taken from reference TRBV19 and TRBJ1-2, reads DGGITQSPKYLFRKEGQNVTLSCEQNLNHDAMYWYRQDPGQGLRLIYYSQIVNDFQKGDIAEGYSVSREKKESFPLTVTSAQKNPTAFYLCASSPDRGRGYGYTFGSGTRLTVV.

The chain carries TRBV6-5 and TRBJ1-1; TRBD1 might be the D (6 bases). V was pared by 6 bases and J by 4 bases, with 12 bases between. This CDR3 spans 13 amino acids. Germline V gene lookup returns CDR1 MNHEY and CDR2 SVGAGI. CDR3 in amino acids: CASRQGRSTEAFF. The CDR3 region has the DNA TGTGCCAGCAGACAGGGACGTTCCACTGAAGCTTTCTTT.

This clone is a singleton in its sample. The chain joins TRBV7-9 to TRBJ1-1; D remains ambiguous. The ends were cut back, 5 bases at V and 1 base at J, with 14 bases in the middle. The CDR3 totals 15 residues. Per the germline V gene, CDR1 is SEHNR and CDR2 is FQNEAQ (reference sequence). CDR3 sequence (DNA): TGTGCCAGCAGCCCCTATGAACAGACGAACACTGAAGCTTTCTTT. This gives the protein CASSPYEQTNTEAFF.

This clone was observed a few times. The chain carries TRBV5-1 and TRBJ1-6, with D unresolved. CDR1 is SGHRS, CDR2 YFSETQ, per germline. V lost 4 bases, J lost 9 bases, and 14 bases lay in between. The CDR3 has 14 amino acids. The CDR3: CASSLTARGSPLHF. CDR3 nucleotide sequence: TGCGCCAGCAGCCTAACGGCCCGGGGTTCACCCCTCCACTTT.